Below, 10 T cell receptor beta chains from the same sample are listed, as sequenced in a study of CD8+ T cells in alopecia areata. The sequencing template was cDNA reverse transcribed from extracted RNA. The data were produced by immunoSEQ multiplex PCR, yet TCRdb's version contains in-frame clones alone and is incomplete. The top ten clones hold about 2.4% of a sample with 200,000 or so clones, approximately 47% of them seen once. The treatment: oral pan-JAK inhibitor, 5-10 mg twice daily. The specimen comprised CD4+ T cells sorted from blood, sampled at approximately week 36, from a patient treated with tofacitinib. The receptors stem from a human donor with alopecia areata.

The genes are TRBV13 and TRBJ1-1; D is undetermined. V was shortened by 3 bases and J by 6 bases, with 11 bases between the two germline ends. The CDR3 runs 13 residues. The germline CDR1 and CDR2 sequences are PRHDT and FYEKMQ (reference sequence). The DNA for the CDR3 is TGTGCCAGCAGCTTCGAAAGAGGACCTGAAGCTTTCTTT. Translation gives CASSFERGPEAFF.

This clone was detected a few times. This chain joins TRBV11-2 and TRBJ2-7, with 11 bases fitting TRBD2. Germline V CDR1 and CDR2: SGHAT, FQNNGV. CDR3 size: 14 residues. With V trimmed by 3 bases and J by 7 bases, 5 bases remained unmatched. As DNA, the CDR3 is TGTGCCAGCAGCTTTAGCGGGAGGGCGTTTGAGCAGTACTTC. It specifies CASSFSGRAFEQYF.

This clone was counted a few times. This chain links TRBV7-8 with TRBJ2-2; the D is unclear. CDR1 is SGHVS and CDR2 is FQNEAQ in the germline V gene. Trimming shortened V by 3 bases and J by 7 bases, and 6 bases separated the two germline ends. The CDR3 loop spans 12 amino acids. CDR3 nucleotides: TGTGCCAGCAGCTTCCACGGCGGGGAGCTGTTTTTT. Translation: CASSFHGGELFF.

The genes are TRBV29-1 and TRBJ1-2; D is uncertain. Germline V gives CDR1 SQVTM, CDR2 ANQGSEA. V was clipped by 5 bases and J by 1 base, with 8 bases between them. CDR3 length: 12 residues. This chain's CDR3 is CSVWMVNYGYTF. In DNA, the CDR3 is TGCAGCGTTTGGATGGTTAACTATGGCTACACCTTC.

V usage is TRBV30 and J usage is TRBJ1-2; D not certain. V dropped 5 bases and J dropped 5 bases, with 27 bases sitting between them. The CDR3 covers 17 residues. Looked up from germline, CDR1 is GTSNPN and CDR2 is SVGIG (reference sequence). CDR3 sequence: CAWGKLEGRPIKYGYTF. The CDR3 nucleotides read TGTGCCTGGGGGAAGTTGGAGGGAAGGCCAATAAAGTATGGCTACACCTTC.

This chain connects TRBV9 to TRBJ2-1, with D perhaps matching TRBD2 (6 bases). V shed 3 bases and J shed 0 bases, with 10 bases lying between them. The CDR3 has 15 residues. The germline CDR1 and CDR2 sequences are SGDLS and YYNGEE. The CDR3 DNA sequence: TGTGCCAGCAGCGCTAGCGTCGGCTCCTACAATGAGCAGTTCTTC. Protein sequence: CASSASVGSYNEQFF.

This clone occurred a few times. The chain couples TRBV6-1 to TRBJ2-7; D call uncertain. CDR3 size: 11 residues. Germline V CDR1 and CDR2: MNHNS, SASEGT. CDR3 sequence: CATQRIYEQYF. The CDR3 coding sequence is TGTGCTACACAGAGAATTTACGAGCAGTACTTC.

V is TRBV5-1 and J is TRBJ2-7, with 11 nucleotides matching TRBD2. The V segment lost 2 bases and the J segment 1 base; nucleotides outside the gene matches: 11. The CDR3 is made up of 18 amino acids. Looked up from germline, CDR1 is SGHRS and CDR2 is YFSETQ. In DNA, the CDR3 is TGCGCCAGCAGCTTCTTCCCTAGCGGGAGGTCCGTTTCCTACGAGCAGTACTTC. Its protein product is CASSFFPSGRSVSYEQYF. Variable domain in full (rest from reference TRBV5-1 and TRBJ2-7): KAGVTQTPRYLIKTRGQQVTLSCSPISGHRSVSWYQQTPGQGLQFLFEYFSETQRNKGNFPGRFSGRQFSNSRSEMNVSTLELGDSALYLCASSFFPSGRSVSYEQYFGPGTRLTVT.

The gene calls are TRBV29-1 and TRBJ1-2, with TRBD1 identical over 7 bases. J gave up 4 bases and V 6 bases, and 8 bases lay outside the gene matches. From germline, CDR1 is SQVTM and CDR2 ANQGSEA. This CDR3 region has 13 residues. The CDR3 spells CSVADRLGYGYTF. The CDR3 DNA sequence: TGCAGCGTGGCGGACAGGTTAGGCTATGGCTACACCTTC.

V is TRBV6-1 and J is TRBJ2-7, with 8 bases fitting TRBD1. The V and J ends lost 6 bases and 1 base, in that order; junction bases with no gene match: 5. Germline values: CDR1 MNHNS, CDR2 SASEGT. The CDR3 is 14 residues long. CDR3 sequence: CASRRTGRSYEQYF. CDR3 coding DNA: TGTGCCAGCAGGCGGACAGGGCGGTCCTACGAGCAGTACTTC.